The entry below describes one T cell receptor (beta chain). Its antigen is currently not known. There are no base qualities to consult, and no much larger clone falls within one base. These data belong to a study of blood T cell repertoires in COVID-19 (dated by TCRdb to the early 2020s). Background for the entire study: Collaborator samples came from the United States, Italy and Spain and covered acute and convalescent phases of COVID-19. The prospective study material was composed of cDNA or gDNA derived from T cells, B-cell-depleted T cells, or PBMCs. Deeply sampled blood TCRbeta repertoires from subjects exposed to, actively infected with, or recovered from COVID-19 were included in the dataset. The repertoires were released in a freely available public database intended as a resource for research on the immune response to SARS-CoV-2. Samples came from the ongoing ImmuneRACE study (first 160 participants) plus 1,254 subjects from 6 global collaborators. A de-identified subject ID, COVID-19 status, age in years and sex were almost always included in the sample metadata. Where available, HLA class I and class II types were taken from metadata supplied by the sample provider and were not determined by assay-based typing.

In the prospective study, participants were roughly 18 to 100 years old, resided in about two dozen geographic areas of the United States, and were enrolled through a virtual design. In the prospective study, cohorts were assigned on the basis of participant-reported clinical history obtained from a screening survey and a study questionnaire. ImmuneRACE Cohort 3 recovered participants were defined by two consecutive negative NP/OP PCR tests, healthcare professional clearance, or symptom resolution. Mobile phlebotomists in the prospective study collected whole blood, serum and a nasopharyngeal or oropharyngeal swab from every participant. Participants in the prospective study had the option to provide additional blood draws and questionnaires over a 2-month period. Blood samples from the prospective study were shipped frozen or at room temperature prior to DNA extraction. TCRbeta CDR3 regions were amplified from genomic DNA using the immunoSEQ Assay, a bias-controlled multiplex PCR. Per the authors' processing: The number of nucleated cells in each sample was estimated from the amplification of reference gene primers within the assay. To quantify the absolute abundance of each unique TCRbeta CDR3 rearrangement, sequence reads were collapsed and filtered. Productive Simpson clonality was computed per sample as the square root of Simpson's diversity index over productive rearrangements. TCRdb's version of the immuneACCESS table is confined to in-frame rearrangements and falls short of the full clone set. An unresolved V gene accounts for under half of the shortfall where checked; the remainder is of unknown origin. Clone size and V and J calls were adopted from that table, with D and trimming inferred from the DNA. The sample table holds about 180,000 clones, of which approximately 88% were seen once. Roughly 9% of the sample is taken by the ten largest.

General study outcomes and caveats: The quantity of clinical and demographic metadata differed by source and by participant and was supplied without curation.

The germline V gene (reference sequence) specifies LNHDA as CDR1 and SQIVND as CDR2. V has 9 bases trimmed and J has 2 bases trimmed; junction bases matching no gene number 6. The CDR3 numbers 14 residues from cysteine through phenylalanine. Of the read, only the CDR3 DNA is kept; its 42 bases are in frame from base 1. The TCR comes from a woman under 30 who had recovered from COVID-19. In this chain, TRBV19 is recombined with TRBJ1-1; 10 junctional bases match TRBD1. Sequences were obtained from PBMCs or T cells enriched from blood (not recorded which). The bases are TGTGCCAGCGAAGGACAGGGGGAAAACACTGAAGCTTTCTTT. The resulting protein is CASEGQGENTEAFF.